Listed here is a single T cell receptor beta chain. This entry belongs to a study of blood T cell repertoires in COVID-19. Repertoires were generated with immunoSEQ multiplex PCR, while TCRdb's copy carries only in-frame clones and drops some. The sample has about 200,000 clones, 70% to 90% seen once; the top ten hold 3.8%. Participants were aged about 18 to 90 years, lived in 24 US areas, and enrolled virtually. Trimming cost V 1 base and J 0 bases; bases outside gene matches: 3. The V gene's germline CDR1 is SGHAT and CDR2 FQNNGV. The CDR3 runs 17 residues. What was sequenced was PBMCs or T cells enriched from blood (not recorded which). This chain joins TRBV11-2 and TRBJ2-2, with TRBD2 identical over 9 bases. This receptor was taken from a woman aged 40 to 49 with acute COVID-19. The chain's CDR3 is CASSLVPSGTNTGELFF. The CDR3 DNA reads as TGTGCCAGCAGCTTAGTACCTAGCGGGACGAACACCGGGGAGCTGTTTTTT.